These T cell receptor beta chains were read from a single sample in a study of blood T cell repertoires in COVID-19. Produced via immunoSEQ multiplex PCR; TCRdb's table is partial and in-frame only. The sample includes approximately 200,000 clones, under 90% of them seen just once. The specimen was peripheral blood. All receptors come from a woman aged 80 or over with COVID-19, enrolled during active disease. CDR3s leave out the opening cysteine and the closing phenylalanine or tryptophan.

j_call v_call cdr3_aa
TRBJ2-5 TRBV19 ASSIFLAGGQETQY
TRBJ2-7 TRBV6-5 ASRGARQGAYEQY
TRBJ1-5 TRBV5-1 ASSPTGGDQPQH
TRBJ2-1 TRBV28 ASSPLAGGKNEQF
TRBJ2-7 TRBV7-3 ASSLTGQGPYEQY
TRBJ1-5 TRBV19 ASSLGLIGNQPQH
TRBJ1-2 TRBV28 ASKAGTGVNYGYT
TRBJ1-3 TRBV6-1 ASSGRDTSSGNTIY
TRBJ2-4 TRBV5-6 ASSFRLAGGRGKNIQY
TRBJ1-2 TRBV28 ASSLSGKMGYT
TRBJ1-3 TRBV25-1 ASSRGSGNTIY
TRBJ1-5 TRBV5-8 ASSLIGGGDQPQH
TRBJ1-1 TRBV28 ASRSTGATNTEAF
TRBJ2-1 TRBV10-3 AIRGEGAVFQF
TRBJ1-1 TRBV5-1 ASSLVAGVGETEAF
TRBJ1-2 TRBV28 ASSLPRQGSGYT
TRBJ2-7 TRBV28 ASRLKTYEQY
TRBJ1-4 TRBV2 ASSIDSEKLF
TRBJ2-3 TRBV7-9 ASSLLGQADTDTQY